This is a list of T cell receptor beta chains from one sample in a study of blood T cell repertoires in COVID-19. Assay: immunoSEQ multiplex PCR; the TCRdb copy retains only in-frame clones and omits some. The repertoire holds 300,000 to 400,000 clones, roughly 90% seen once, with 0.9% to 1% in the top ten. The sequencing input was PBMCs or T cells enriched from blood (not recorded which). These receptors came from a woman aged 25 to 39 with acute COVID-19. Both conserved end residues are part of each CDR3. The D gene is left open where the match is weak. Part of the rows lack a size; the others show once, few, many or a class for expanded clones.

len | j_gene | abundance | v_gene | d_gene | CDR3aa | CDR3nt
16 | TRBJ1-6 | - | TRBV7-9 | TRBD1 | CASSLGQGSYNSPLHF | TGTGCCAGCAGCCTAGGACAGGGCTCTTATAATTCACCCCTCCACTTT
11 | TRBJ2-7 | - | TRBV5-1 | - | CASSLGHEQYF | TGCGCCAGCAGCTTGGGGCACGAGCAGTACTTC
14 | TRBJ2-7 | - | TRBV20-1 | TRBD2 | CSASGSGASYEQYF | TGCAGTGCTAGTGGTAGCGGGGCTTCCTACGAGCAGTACTTC
13 | TRBJ1-2 | - | TRBV30 | TRBD1 | CAWTGGLYYGYTF | TGTGCCTGGACAGGGGGCTTGTACTATGGCTACACCTTC
12 | TRBJ2-7 | - | TRBV12-3/TRBV12-4 | - | CASSFGSYEQYF | TGTGCCAGCAGTTTCGGCTCCTACGAGCAGTACTTC
16 | TRBJ2-2 | - | TRBV27 | TRBD2 | CASSSGLAGVTGELFF | TGTGCCAGCAGTTCGGGACTAGCGGGGGTGACCGGGGAGCTGTTTTTT
13 | TRBJ1-2 | - | TRBV29-1 | - | CSAEDKTMDGYTF | TGCAGCGCCGAGGACAAAACGATGGATGGCTACACCTTC
14 | TRBJ1-2 | - | TRBV24-1 | - | CATSDSRQGYGYTF | TGTGCCACCAGTGATTCGCGGCAGGGCTATGGCTACACCTTC
16 | TRBJ2-3 | - | TRBV7-9 | - | CASTDSARIVTDTQYF | TGTGCCAGCACAGACTCGGCTAGGATAGTCACAGATACGCAGTATTTT
14 | TRBJ2-7 | - | TRBV7-2 | - | CASSLTHVTYEQYF | TGTGCCAGCAGCCTCACACACGTAACCTACGAGCAGTACTTC
14 | TRBJ2-7 | - | TRBV6-1 | - | CASSEARGGDEQYF | TGTGCCAGCAGTGAGGCTAGGGGGGGCGACGAGCAGTACTTC
19 | TRBJ2-7 | - | TRBV7-8 | TRBD2 | CASSLGGLAGTKRAYEQYF | TGTGCCAGCAGCTTGGGGGGACTAGCGGGGACGAAGAGGGCCTACGAGCAGTACTTC
16 | TRBJ2-7 | - | TRBV25-1 | - | CASSEYMRGCPYEQYF | TGTGCCAGCAGTGAATATATGAGAGGGTGTCCCTACGAGCAGTACTTC
18 | TRBJ2-3 | - | TRBV9 | TRBD2 | CASSARMGVAGVTDTQYF | TGTGCCAGCAGCGCCCGCATGGGGGTAGCGGGGGTGACAGATACGCAGTATTTT
16 | TRBJ2-3 | - | TRBV7-8 | TRBD2 | CASSFGTSGTTDTQYF | TGTGCCAGCAGCTTCGGGACTAGCGGAACCACAGATACGCAGTATTTT
14 | TRBJ1-1 | - | TRBV9 | TRBD1 | CASSGQGRATEAFF | TGTGCCAGCAGCGGACAGGGGAGGGCCACTGAAGCTTTCTTT
14 | TRBJ2-2 | - | TRBV5-1 | - | CASRSQGNTGELFF | TGCGCCAGCAGATCGCAGGGGAACACCGGGGAGCTGTTTTTT
13 | TRBJ2-7 | - | TRBV10-1 | TRBD1 | CASSRGQRYEQYF | TGCGCCAGCAGCAGGGGGCAGAGATACGAGCAGTACTTC
15 | TRBJ2-7 | - | TRBV13 | TRBD2 | CASSTRLAGSYEQYF | TGTGCCAGCAGCACTAGACTAGCGGGATCCTACGAGCAGTACTTC
14 | TRBJ1-1 | - | TRBV5-5 | - | CASSLVPGNTEAFF | TGTGCCAGCAGCTTGGTCCCAGGGAACACTGAAGCTTTCTTT
18 | TRBJ2-3 | - | TRBV4-1 | TRBD2 | CASSQERGLAGGTDTQYF | TGCGCCAGCAGCCAAGAGAGGGGACTAGCGGGTGGCACAGATACGCAGTATTTT
14 | TRBJ2-7 | - | TRBV7-2 | TRBD2 | CASSLYLAGYEQYF | TGTGCCAGCAGCTTGTATCTAGCGGGGTACGAGCAGTACTTC
16 | TRBJ2-6 | once | TRBV5-1 | TRBD1 | CASRGQGLSGANVLTF | TGCGCCAGCAGAGGACAGGGGCTCTCTGGGGCCAACGTCCTGACTTTC
14 | TRBJ1-3 | once | TRBV18 | - | CASSPLQGGNTIYF | TGTGCCAGCTCACCTCTCCAGGGAGGAAACACCATATATTTT
13 | TRBJ2-5 | - | TRBV5-1 | TRBD2 | CASSSTSEETQYF | TGCGCCAGCAGCTCGACTAGCGAAGAGACCCAGTACTTC